One sample yielded the 8 T cell receptor beta chains listed below, sequenced in a study of identifying expanded T cells in peripheral blood. The protocol was immunoSEQ multiplex PCR, while the TCRdb copy is restricted to in-frame clones and leaves out a portion. The table records around 100,000 clones, approximately 88% of them present only once. Sequenced material: blood. The source is a person aged 18 to 75 in good health.

This clone was counted a few times. V gene TRBV7-2 combines with J gene TRBJ2-5; no reliable D call. V was clipped by 8 bases and J by 5 bases, with 15 bases between them. The CDR3 covers 13 residues. The V gene's germline CDR1 is SGHTA and CDR2 FQGNSA. The CDR3 region is CASSTPMGETQYF. Here the CDR3 DNA reads TGTGCCAGCTCGACCCCGATGGGGGAGACCCAGTACTTC.

The V call is TRBV27, the J call TRBJ2-5, with 11 positions matching TRBD2. The CDR3 extends over 16 amino acids. Germline CDR1 and CDR2: MNHEY and SMNVEV (reference sequence). J gave up 4 bases and V 6 bases, and 10 bases lay outside the gene matches. This chain's CDR3 is CASSHNLLAGGETQYF. The DNA of the CDR3 is TGTGCCAGCAGCCACAACCTCCTAGCGGGAGGAGAGACCCAGTACTTC.

The genes are TRBV6-1 and TRBJ1-2; D remains unclear. The ends were cut back, 1 base at V and 14 bases at J, with 11 bases in the middle. The CDR3 sequence is 11 residues long. Germline lookup yields CDR1 MNHNS and CDR2 SASEGT. CDR3 region: CASSEGPTTTF. CDR3 sequence (DNA): TGTGCCAGCAGTGAAGGTCCTACTACAACCTTC.

The genes are TRBV29-1 and TRBJ1-2; 7 bases align to TRBD1. Germline V gene lookup returns CDR1 SQVTM and CDR2 ANQGSEA. This CDR3 comprises 14 residues. V was pared by 7 bases and J by 0 bases, with 8 bases of the junction left unmatched. CDR3 DNA: TGCAGCGAGTATCGACAGGGAACTAACTATGGCTACACCTTC. It specifies CSEYRQGTNYGYTF.

This clone was counted a single time. The chain couples TRBV5-6 to TRBJ1-5; no clear D gene. The CDR3 is 14 amino acids. V gave up 1 base and J gave up 4 bases, with 9 bases separating them. CDR1 and CDR2 (germline): SGHDT, YYEEEE. The chain's CDR3 is CASSLWQINQPQHF. The CDR3 DNA reads as TGTGCCAGCAGCTTGTGGCAGATTAATCAGCCCCAGCATTTT.

The V call is TRBV18, the J call TRBJ1-4; a possible D gene is TRBD1 (6 bases). The CDR3 spans 13 residues. Germline V gene data show CDR1 as KGHSH and CDR2 as LQKENI. The V end lost 3 bases, the J end lost 7 bases, and 9 bases lay between the germline ends. CDR3 residues: CASSPADSEKLFF. The CDR3 DNA reads TGTGCCAGCTCACCGGCGGACAGTGAAAAACTGTTTTTT.

The sample holds a few counts of this clone. The gene calls are TRBV10-2 and TRBJ1-1, with D unclear. CDR1 is WSHSY and CDR2 is SAAADI in the germline V gene. Trimming shortened V by 2 bases and J by 0 bases, and 10 bases separated the two germline ends. The CDR3 spans 15 residues. The CDR3 DNA reads as TGCGCCAGCAGTGAGAGGACTATAATGAACACTGAAGCTTTCTTT. This sequence encodes CASSERTIMNTEAFF.

This clone was found a few times. V is TRBV19 and J is TRBJ2-1; 11 bases match TRBD2. Germline trimming cut 2 bases from V and 7 bases from J; bases unmatched to any gene: 4. Germline values: CDR1 LNHDA, CDR2 SQIVND (reference sequence). There are 15 residues in the CDR3. CDR3 bases: TGTGCCAGTAGTATAAGACTAGCGGGAAAGAATGAGCAGTTCTTC. Protein sequence: CASSIRLAGKNEQFF. The whole variable domain, remainder taken from reference TRBV19 and TRBJ2-1, is DGGITQSPKYLFRKEGQNVTLSCEQNLNHDAMYWYRQDPGQGLRLIYYSQIVNDFQKGDIAEGYSVSREKKESFPLTVTSAQKNPTAFYLCASSIRLAGKNEQFFGPGTRLTVL.